The 17 T cell receptor beta chains below all came from one sample that was sequenced in a study of cytomegalovirus exposure and HLA in healthy donors. Primers for the PCR totalled 60 Vbeta and 13 Jbeta. Libraries were prepared by immunoSEQ multiplex PCR; TCRdb keeps only in-frame clonotypes and omits some of them. In the table there are just over 150,000 clones, 60% to 85% of which are singletons. What was sequenced was PBMCs. Source of these receptors: a woman in her forties in good health and CMV-seronegative.

This rearrangement joins TRBV10-3 to TRBJ1-2; 9 positions agree with TRBD1. The CDR3 length is 14 residues. From germline, CDR1 is ENHRY and CDR2 SYGVKD. V gave up 3 bases and J gave up 7 bases; unmatched junction bases: 6. CDR3 coding DNA: TGTGCCATCAGTGATGGGGACAGGGTTGTTGGCTACACCTTC. Its protein is CAISDGDRVVGYTF.

V gene TRBV5-5 combines with J gene TRBJ1-4, with D maybe TRBD1 (6 bases). Germline V CDR1 and CDR2: SGHKS, YYEKEE (reference sequence). Deletions cut 1 base from V and 5 bases from J, with 9 bases between. The CDR3 runs to 14 residues. The CDR3 nucleotides are TGTGCCAGCAGCTTGTTACAGGGAAATGAAAAACTGTTTTTT. Translation: CASSLLQGNEKLFF.

The V call is TRBV15, the J call TRBJ1-1; 8 bases line up with TRBD1. The germline V gene encodes CDR1 LNHNV and CDR2 YYDKDF (reference sequence). V gave up 3 bases and J gave up 1 base; unmatched junction bases: 4. The CDR3 is 15 amino acids. The CDR3 nucleotides are TGTGCCACCAGCAGCTGCAGGGGGCAGAACACTGAAGCTTTCTTT. Amino acids: CATSSCRGQNTEAFF.

The chain recombines TRBV28 with TRBJ1-5; D is unresolved. The CDR3 consists of 15 residues. Germline V gene lookup returns CDR1 MDHEN and CDR2 SYDVKM. CDR3 DNA: TGTGGTAGTAAAAGCGGTTCGGTCGGGAATCAGCCCCAGCATTTT. It is translated as CGSKSGSVGNQPQHF.

This rearrangement joins TRBV4-2 to TRBJ2-2; TRBD2 is a possible D gene (6 bases). Germline V gives CDR1 LGHNA, CDR2 YNFKEQ. The CDR3 covers 18 residues. With 1 base removed from V and 5 bases from J, the gap between germline ends came to 20 bases. The CDR3 here is CASSQVYSDYRRTGELFF. CDR3 coding DNA: TGTGCCAGCAGCCAAGTCTACTCGGACTACCGGCGAACCGGGGAGCTGTTTTTT.

This clone was observed a handful of times. The chain couples TRBV6-1 to TRBJ2-7, with 8 bases matching TRBD1. This CDR3 is built from 15 residues. Germline V gene sequence: CDR1 MNHNS, CDR2 SASEGT. The trim removed 2 bases at V and 7 bases at J, leaving 10 bases unmatched. Here the CDR3 DNA reads TGTGCCAGCAGTGAACAGGGGGCGCGCGGTTGGGAGCAGTACTTC. It yields the protein CASSEQGARGWEQYF.

This chain uses TRBV19 with TRBJ2-5; possibly TRBD1 for D (5 bases). Trimming shortened V by 5 bases and J by 4 bases, and 14 bases separated the two germline ends. Germline-derived CDR1 and CDR2 are LNHDA and SQIVND (reference sequence). The CDR3 sequence is 14 residues long. CDR3 bases: TGTGCCAGTAGTCCCCGGTCAGGGTCAGAGACCCAGTACTTC. Its protein is CASSPRSGSETQYF.

V usage is TRBV7-9 and J usage is TRBJ2-1, with 7 bases aligning to TRBD2. V trimming: 2 bases; J trimming: 10 bases; junction bases outside the gene matches: 8. Germline values: CDR1 SEHNR, CDR2 FQNEAQ (reference sequence). The CDR3 covers 14 residues. This chain's CDR3 is CASSLSVAGVEQFF. The CDR3 nucleotides read TGTGCCAGCAGCTTAAGCGTGGCGGGGGTCGAGCAGTTCTTC.

A note on this clone: The sample contains more than one DNA sequence encoding this CDR3. The chain joins TRBV28 to TRBJ2-7; weak D call: TRBD2 (7 bases). Germline CDR1 and CDR2: MDHEN and SYDVKM. Trimming left V 8 bases short and J 4 bases short, with 21 bases between. The CDR3 has 15 residues. The CDR3 sequence is CASSKGGEGDYEQYF. The CDR3 bases are TGTGCCAGCTCAAAAGGGGGGGAGGGAGATTACGAGCAGTACTTC.

The V and J genes are TRBV2 and TRBJ2-5; 7 bases are a match to TRBD2. Matching the DNA end better, TRBJ2-7 makes the J call doubtful. Germline V gene data show CDR1 as SNHLY and CDR2 as FYNNEI. The CDR3 has 14 amino acids. CDR3 residues: CASSLSGASYEQYF. The CDR3 DNA reads as TGTGCCAGCAGTCTGAGCGGGGCTTCCTACGAGCAGTACTTC.

The sample holds a few counts of this clone. Here the CDR3 DNA reads TGTGCCAGCAGCCGGCCGGGACTAGCGGTTTACGAGCAGTACTTC. As protein: CASSRPGLAVYEQYF. The genes are TRBV5-4 and TRBJ2-7, with 11 bases fitting TRBD2. CDR1 is SGHNT and CDR2 is YYREEE in the germline V gene (reference sequence). The CDR3 is 15 residues long. J gave up 4 bases and V 4 bases, and 7 bases lay outside the gene matches.

The J gene is TRBJ1-4, the V gene TRBV5-1; D unresolved. Germline V gives CDR1 SGHRS, CDR2 YFSETQ. Trimming took off 0 bases at V and 6 bases at J, with 3 bases between the two ends. The CDR3 covers 12 residues. Here the CDR3 DNA reads TGCGCCAGCAGCTTGGACTATGAAAAACTGTTTTTT. This sequence encodes CASSLDYEKLFF. Drawing the rest from reference TRBV5-1 and TRBJ1-4, the complete variable domain is KAGVTQTPRYLIKTRGQQVTLSCSPISGHRSVSWYQQTPGQGLQFLFEYFSETQRNKGNFPGRFSGRQFSNSRSEMNVSTLELGDSALYLCASSLDYEKLFFGSGTQLSVL.

V and J are TRBV6-6 and TRBJ1-2, with 8 bases matching TRBD1. Germline CDR1 MNHNY, CDR2 SVGAGI (reference sequence). Trimming took 8 bases from V and 4 from J; bases not matched to a gene: 6. The CDR3 length is 13 residues. The chain's CDR3 is CASVDRETYGYTF. The CDR3 region has the DNA TGTGCCAGCGTGGACAGGGAGACCTATGGCTACACCTTC.

This clone was counted only a few times. V gene TRBV9 combines with J gene TRBJ1-2; D possibly corresponds to TRBD1 (6 bases). Germline values: CDR1 SGDLS, CDR2 YYNGEE. This CDR3 is 16 amino acids long. Trimming cost V 2 bases and J 3 bases, with 17 bases left between them. CDR3 nucleotides: TGTGCCAGCAGCGTTGAGGACAGTTCCATTCACTATGGCTACACCTTC. Its protein is CASSVEDSSIHYGYTF.

This chain uses TRBV9 with TRBJ2-7; 7 bases map to TRBD2. Unmatched junction bases numbered 9, after V lost 3 bases and J lost 3 bases. The CDR3 is 15 residues long. CDR1 is SGDLS, CDR2 YYNGEE, per germline. Here the CDR3 reads CASSERAGTLYEQYF. CDR3 nucleotide sequence: TGTGCCAGCAGCGAGAGAGCGGGAACCCTCTACGAGCAGTACTTC.

This clone showed up just once. The chain carries TRBV19 and TRBJ2-1; D is undetermined. CDR3 length: 13 residues. Per germline, CDR1 LNHDA and CDR2 SQIVND (reference sequence). V lost 3 bases and J lost 4, with 7 bases in between. The CDR3 is CASSIKHYNEQFF. The CDR3 bases are TGTGCCAGTAGTATCAAGCATTACAATGAGCAGTTCTTC.

The CDR3 DNA follows: TGTGCCAGCAGTAAGTACAGACAGGCGGATCAGCCCCAGCATTTT. This translates into CASSKYRQADQPQHF. V gene TRBV6-5 combines with J gene TRBJ1-5; tentatively, D is TRBD1 (6 bases). Germline loops: CDR1 MNHEY, CDR2 SVGAGI. CDR3 length equals 15 residues. Trimming took 5 bases from V and 5 from J, leaving 16 bases between them.